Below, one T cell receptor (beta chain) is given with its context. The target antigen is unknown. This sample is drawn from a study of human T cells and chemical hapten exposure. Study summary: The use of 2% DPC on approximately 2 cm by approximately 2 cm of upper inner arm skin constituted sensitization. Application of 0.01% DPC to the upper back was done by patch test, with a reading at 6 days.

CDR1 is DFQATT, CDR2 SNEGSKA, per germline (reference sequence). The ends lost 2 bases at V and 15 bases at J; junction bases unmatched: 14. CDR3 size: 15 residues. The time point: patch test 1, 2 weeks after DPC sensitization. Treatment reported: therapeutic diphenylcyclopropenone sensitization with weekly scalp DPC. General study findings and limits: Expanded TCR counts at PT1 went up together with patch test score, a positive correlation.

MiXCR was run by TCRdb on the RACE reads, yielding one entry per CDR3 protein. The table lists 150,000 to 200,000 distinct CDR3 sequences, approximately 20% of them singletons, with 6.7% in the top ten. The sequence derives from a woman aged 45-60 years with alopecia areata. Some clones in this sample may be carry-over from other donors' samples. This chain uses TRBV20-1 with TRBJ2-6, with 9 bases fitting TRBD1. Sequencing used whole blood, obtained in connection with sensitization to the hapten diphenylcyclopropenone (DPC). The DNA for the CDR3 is TGCAGTGCTAGAACAAACCCGGGACAGGGAAGTACCCTGACTTTC. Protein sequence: CSARTNPGQGSTLTF.